This T cell receptor (beta chain) was observed in a study of Ad26.COV2.S vaccination and SARS-CoV-2 variants (dated by TCRdb to the early 2020s). Context from the whole study: TCRbeta repertoire sequencing served as the tool for gauging how specific and how broad the SARS-CoV-2-reactive T cell receptors were following Ad26.COV2.S vaccination. A total of 32 samples were included in the TCR-sequenced set, comprising about 20 Ad26.COV2.S vaccine recipients, 5 placebo recipients and 8 SARS-CoV-2 convalescent individuals.

Paper-wide results and their limitations: Spike-specific TCR breadth was higher in Ad26.COV2.S recipients than in placebo recipients (P = 0.0014). Comparable non-spike TCR breadth was observed between vaccine and placebo recipients, consistent with only spike being contained in the vaccine. According to the authors, total T cell responses may have been underestimated by the TCR breadth and depth analyses. After vaccination, spike-specific CD8+ and CD4+ T cell responses were reported to show substantial breadth.

The immunoSEQ Assay was the method used to sequence TCRbeta CDR3 regions. After extraction, genomic DNA underwent amplification by bias-controlled multiplex PCR, followed by high-throughput sequencing. Under the source paper's analysis protocol: To quantify the absolute abundance of every unique TCRbeta CDR3 region, sequences were collapsed and filtered. T cell fraction was estimated by normalizing TCRbeta template counts to usable DNA, with usable DNA measured through amplification of reference genes found in all nucleated cells. Repertoire TCRs were annotated as SARS-CoV-2-specific when V gene, CDR3 amino acid sequence and J gene were exactly matched to a known reactive TCR set. The reference SARS-CoV-2 TCR set was derived from MIRA and filtered for enrichment in COVID-19-positive ImmuneCODE repertoires, a step that removed public or cross-reactive TCRs. Using the MIRA antigens, annotated TCRs were further analysed by specific ORF or by position within an ORF. Depth was the summed frequency of annotated unique rearrangements, while breadth was defined as annotated unique rearrangements over total unique productive rearrangements. TCR breadth was compared between groups using two-sided Wilcoxon rank-sum tests. TCRdb obtained this table from immuneACCESS and retained in-frame rearrangements with V and J assigned. These tables miss some clones; where compared with another copy, unresolved V genes account for less than half of the shortfall, and the remainder is unexplained. Clonal size and the V and J genes are those of that table, whereas D and trimming came from the DNA. The sample records approximately 340,000 clones, around 90% of which are singletons. Of the sample, under 4% falls within the top ten clones.

In light of the paper, this sample's time point label describes: individuals recovered from natural SARS-CoV-2 infection. For this clone: What antigen it recognizes has not been identified. Base qualities are not at hand, and no much larger clone is one base apart.

This TCR was recovered from a human donor who had recovered from COVID-19. Sequences were derived from peripheral blood, sampled after recovery from COVID-19.

The bases are TGTGCCAGCAGTTACTCGGGCAGGGGGGACGAGACCCAGTACTTC. It translates to CASSYSGRGDETQYF. The chain couples TRBV6-5 to TRBJ2-5, and possibly TRBD1, on 7 matching bases. Via the germline V gene, CDR1 is MNHEY and CDR2 SVGAGI. The CDR3, cysteine through phenylalanine, is 15 amino acids long. CDR3 DNA is the only sequence kept; it has 45 bases, read in frame from the first base. Trimming at the junction amounts to 0 bases on V and 5 bases on J, and the germline ends lie 13 bases apart.